This is a list of T cell receptor beta chains from one sample in a study of blood T cell repertoires in COVID-19. Sequenced by immunoSEQ multiplex PCR; TCRdb stores in-frame clones only, minus some. This sample has 130,000 or so clones, with about 90% found just once. The sample comprised peripheral blood. The receptors were gathered from a man in his sixties with active or convalescent COVID-19. The conserved cysteine and the conserved F or W are not part of the CDR3 here. Each record gives: J gene, V gene, CDR3 protein.

>TRBJ2-5|TRBV18
ASSPAGGRETQY
>TRBJ2-3|TRBV28
ASSFPQGTDTQY
>TRBJ1-4|TRBV7-7
ASSLGTAPNEKLF
>TRBJ2-4|TRBV7-2
ASSLDRGIGAKNIQY
>TRBJ1-1|TRBV12-3/TRBV12-4
ASKHLNTEAF
>TRBJ2-3|TRBV6-5
ASRRDTARTDTQY
>TRBJ1-5|TRBV28
ASSFGPGGQPQH
>TRBJ1-1|TRBV28
ASSFGGSMNTEAF
>TRBJ2-7|TRBV18
ASTTGSTYEQY
>TRBJ2-3|TRBV28
ASSHGLLSTDTQY
>TRBJ2-1|TRBV12-3/TRBV12-4
ASARGNEQF
>TRBJ1-3|TRBV4-3
ASSQDAQGQGNTIY
>TRBJ2-7|TRBV28
ASSVDRGKREQY
>TRBJ2-2|TRBV5-1
ASNSNPAGAPGGELF
>TRBJ2-1|TRBV7-2
ASSLGGSRNEQF
>TRBJ2-1|TRBV7-2
ASSLGAGGPRSYNEQF
>TRBJ2-7|TRBV27
ASSQAGGPHEQY
>TRBJ2-7|TRBV18
ASSQIQGPGEQY
>TRBJ2-5|TRBV6-4
ASSDCQGIEETQY
>TRBJ2-2|TRBV19
ASSSRDLPGELF
>TRBJ2-7|TRBV3-1/TRBV3-2
ASSRLGGRSYEQY
>TRBJ2-5|TRBV28
ASSTSPGQGQETQY
>TRBJ2-3|TRBV27
ASSSTDTQY
>TRBJ2-7|TRBV18
ASSPGGTGPYEQY
>TRBJ1-6|TRBV6-5
ASRSLGQANSPLH
>TRBJ2-2|TRBV7-2
ASSLYRVGTGELF
>TRBJ1-6|TRBV4-1
ASSQQDRARVSPLH
>TRBJ1-1|TRBV5-1
ASSPGTATEAF
>TRBJ2-2|TRBV6-5
ASGRYYDTGELF
>TRBJ1-5|TRBV3-1/TRBV3-2
ASSPTPGGWGNQPQH
>TRBJ2-7|TRBV30
AWSPGQMTYEQY
>TRBJ2-1|TRBV6-2/TRBV6-3
ASSSPTSTGEQF
>TRBJ1-2|TRBV19
ASSITAGRWYGYT
>TRBJ2-4|TRBV11-3
ASARGGDQNIQY
>TRBJ1-1|TRBV6-6
ASSYRDREGNTEAF
>TRBJ2-5|TRBV28
ASNSDRGHETQY
>TRBJ2-5|TRBV4-1
ASSQRGGTTLDWTQY
>TRBJ1-1|TRBV7-6
ASSLALQMNTEAF
>TRBJ2-1|TRBV6-6
ATKIGGQGNNEQF
>TRBJ1-5|TRBV28
ASSLHGEKAQPQH
>TRBJ2-1|TRBV5-1
ASSPGGLGTSGRASNEQF
>TRBJ1-4|TRBV19
ASSPRTGTEKLF
>TRBJ2-1|TRBV15
ATSRAAPSGRLNEQF
>TRBJ1-1|TRBV3-1/TRBV3-2
ASSLRGGGYTEAF
>TRBJ2-2|TRBV9
ASSAGQGLANTGELF
>TRBJ2-7|TRBV7-6
ASSLGSQGNLRYEQY
>TRBJ2-7|TRBV18
ASSPAGLADEQY
>TRBJ1-5|TRBV12-3/TRBV12-4
ASRRQGGPQH
>TRBJ2-7|TRBV5-4
ASSSAGTLSYEQY